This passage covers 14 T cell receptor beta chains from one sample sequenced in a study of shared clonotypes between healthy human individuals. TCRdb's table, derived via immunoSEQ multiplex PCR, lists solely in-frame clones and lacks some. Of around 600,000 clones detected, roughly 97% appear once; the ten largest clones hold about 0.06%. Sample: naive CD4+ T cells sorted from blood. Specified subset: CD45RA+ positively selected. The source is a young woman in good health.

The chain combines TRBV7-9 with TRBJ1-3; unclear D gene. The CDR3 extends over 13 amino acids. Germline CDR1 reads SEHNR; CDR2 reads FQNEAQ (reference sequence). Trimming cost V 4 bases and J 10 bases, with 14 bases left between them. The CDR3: CASSSARGRTIYF. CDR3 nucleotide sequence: TGTGCCAGCAGCTCAGCTCGAGGTAGGACCATATATTTT.

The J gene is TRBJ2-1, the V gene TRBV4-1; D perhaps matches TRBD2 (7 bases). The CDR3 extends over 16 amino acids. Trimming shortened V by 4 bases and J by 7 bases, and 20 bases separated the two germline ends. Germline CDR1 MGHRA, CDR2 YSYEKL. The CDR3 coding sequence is TGCGCCAGCAGCCGAGAAAGGGGGAGGGCTGAAAATGAGCAGTTCTTC. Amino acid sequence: CASSRERGRAENEQFF.

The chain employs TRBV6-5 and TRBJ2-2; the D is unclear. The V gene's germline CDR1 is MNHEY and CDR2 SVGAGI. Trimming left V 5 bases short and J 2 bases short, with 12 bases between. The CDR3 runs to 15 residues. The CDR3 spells CASSPKGINTGELFF. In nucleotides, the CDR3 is TGTGCCAGCAGTCCCAAGGGCATAAACACCGGGGAGCTGTTTTTT.

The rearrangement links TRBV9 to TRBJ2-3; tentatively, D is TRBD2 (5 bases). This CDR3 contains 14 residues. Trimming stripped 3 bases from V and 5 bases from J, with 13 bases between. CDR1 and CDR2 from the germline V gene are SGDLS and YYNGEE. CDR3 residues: CASSGGVGVDTQYF. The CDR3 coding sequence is TGTGCCAGCAGCGGTGGGGTCGGGGTAGATACGCAGTATTTT.

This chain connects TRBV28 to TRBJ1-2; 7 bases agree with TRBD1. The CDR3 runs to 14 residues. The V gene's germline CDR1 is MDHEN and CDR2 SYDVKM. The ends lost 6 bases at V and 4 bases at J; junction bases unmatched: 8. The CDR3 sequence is CASRIQGSIYGYTF. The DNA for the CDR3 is TGTGCCAGCAGGATACAGGGGAGTATCTATGGCTACACCTTC.

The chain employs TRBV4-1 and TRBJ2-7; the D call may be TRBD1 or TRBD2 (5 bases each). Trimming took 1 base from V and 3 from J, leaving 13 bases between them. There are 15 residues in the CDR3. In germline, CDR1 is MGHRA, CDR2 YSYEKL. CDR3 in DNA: TGCGCCAGCAGCCAAGGGGGGAACTCGAACTACGAGCAGTACTTC. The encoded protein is CASSQGGNSNYEQYF.

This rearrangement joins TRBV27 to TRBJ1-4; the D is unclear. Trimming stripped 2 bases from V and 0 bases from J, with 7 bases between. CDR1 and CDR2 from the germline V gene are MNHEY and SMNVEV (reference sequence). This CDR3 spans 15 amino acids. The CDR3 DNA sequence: TGTGCCAGCAGTTTACAGCTTGCAACTAATGAAAAACTGTTTTTT. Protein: CASSLQLATNEKLFF.

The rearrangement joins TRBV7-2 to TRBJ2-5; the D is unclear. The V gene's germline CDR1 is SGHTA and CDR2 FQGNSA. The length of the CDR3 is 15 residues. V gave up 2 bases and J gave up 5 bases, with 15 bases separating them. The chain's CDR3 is CASSLRVERTETQYF. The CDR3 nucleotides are TGTGCCAGCAGCTTAAGGGTTGAGAGGACGGAGACCCAGTACTTC.

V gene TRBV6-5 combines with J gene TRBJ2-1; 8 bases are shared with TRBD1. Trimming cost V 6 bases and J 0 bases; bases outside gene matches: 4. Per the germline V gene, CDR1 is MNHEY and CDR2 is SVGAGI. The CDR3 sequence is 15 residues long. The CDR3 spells CASRADRGSYNEQFF. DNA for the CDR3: TGTGCCAGCAGGGCCGACAGGGGCTCCTACAATGAGCAGTTCTTC.

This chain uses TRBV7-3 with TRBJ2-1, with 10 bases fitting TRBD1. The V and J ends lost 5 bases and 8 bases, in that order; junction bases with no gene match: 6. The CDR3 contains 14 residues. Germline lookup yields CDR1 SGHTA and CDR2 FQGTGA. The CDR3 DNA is TGTGCCAGCAGCCCGGGACAGGGGATCGATGAGCAGTTCTTC. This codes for CASSPGQGIDEQFF.

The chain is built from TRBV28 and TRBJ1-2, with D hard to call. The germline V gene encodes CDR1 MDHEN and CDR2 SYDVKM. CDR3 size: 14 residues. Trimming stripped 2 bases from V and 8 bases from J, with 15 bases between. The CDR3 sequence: CASSLILVVGGYTF. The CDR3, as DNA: TGTGCCAGCAGTTTAATTCTAGTGGTGGGCGGCTACACCTTC.

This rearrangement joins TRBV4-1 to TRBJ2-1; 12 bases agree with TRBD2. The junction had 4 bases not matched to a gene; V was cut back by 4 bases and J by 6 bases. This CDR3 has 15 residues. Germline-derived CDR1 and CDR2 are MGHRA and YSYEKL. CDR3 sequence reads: CASSRGLAGPNEQFF. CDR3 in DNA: TGCGCCAGCAGCCGTGGACTAGCGGGACCCAATGAGCAGTTCTTC.

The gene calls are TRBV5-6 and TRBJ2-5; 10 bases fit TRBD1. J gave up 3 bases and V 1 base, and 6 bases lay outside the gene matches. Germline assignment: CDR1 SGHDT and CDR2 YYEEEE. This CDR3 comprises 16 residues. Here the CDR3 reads CASSLMGTGEEETQYF. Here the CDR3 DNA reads TGTGCCAGCAGCTTGATGGGGACAGGGGAAGAAGAGACCCAGTACTTC.

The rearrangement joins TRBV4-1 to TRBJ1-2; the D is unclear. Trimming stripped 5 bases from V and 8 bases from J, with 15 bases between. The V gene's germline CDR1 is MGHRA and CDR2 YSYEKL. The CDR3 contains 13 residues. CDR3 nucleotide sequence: TGCGCCAGCAGCGTTGCCTCCGTGGGCGGCTACACCTTC. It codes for CASSVASVGGYTF.